Presented here are 5 T cell receptor beta chains from one specimen sequenced in a study of T cell changes during pregnancy in multiple sclerosis. Clones were sequenced by immunoSEQ multiplex PCR, and TCRdb holds only the in-frame ones, with some missing. The data contain 60,000 to 85,000 clones, roughly 89% of them singletons. The material sequenced was peripheral blood, taken after pregnancy. The receptors here all came from a female donor in good health, enrolled as a control in a pregnancy study.

The chain carries TRBV9 and TRBJ1-4, with D maybe TRBD1 (6 bases). CDR1 SGDLS and CDR2 YYNGEE come from the germline V gene. V shed 3 bases and J shed 8 bases, with 14 bases lying between them. This CDR3 contains 14 residues. CDR3 DNA sequence: TGTGCCAGCAGCGCAACAGGGCCGGGGGAAAAACTGTTTTTT. It yields the protein CASSATGPGEKLFF.

The chain couples TRBV15 to TRBJ2-7; 7 bases line up with TRBD1. Trimming took 3 bases from V and 6 from J; bases not matched to a gene: 11. The germline CDR1 and CDR2 sequences are LNHNV and YYDKDF (reference sequence). CDR3 length: 15 residues. CDR3 coding DNA: TGTGCCACCAGCAGCCCCGGGACAGACTCCCTCGAGCAGTACTTC. Protein sequence: CATSSPGTDSLEQYF. Using reference TRBV15 and TRBJ2-7 for the parts outside the CDR3, the full variable domain is DAMVIQNPRYQVTQFGKPVTLSCSQTLNHNVMYWYQQKSSQAPKLLFHYYDKDFNNEADTPDNFQSRRPNTSFCFLDIRSPGLGDTAMYLCATSSPGTDSLEQYFGPGTRLTVT.

The gene calls are TRBV4-3 and TRBJ2-2; 9 bases are a match to TRBD2. From germline, CDR1 is LGHNA and CDR2 YSLEER. CDR3 length equals 17 residues. The V segment lost 0 bases and the J segment 1 base; nucleotides outside the gene matches: 3. The CDR3 DNA reads TGCGCCAGCAGCCAAGATGTACTAGCGGGGAACACCGGGGAGCTGTTTTTT. Its translation: CASSQDVLAGNTGELFF.

CDR3 in DNA: TGTGCCAGCAGCGTTCAGGGACAGGGGGCGATCACTGAAGCTTTCTTT. This translates into CASSVQGQGAITEAFF. The V and J genes are TRBV7-9 and TRBJ1-1; TRBD1 matches at 12 bases. J lost 4 bases, V lost 5 bases, and 8 bases had no gene match. This CDR3 contains 16 residues. The germline gives CDR1 SEHNR, CDR2 FQNEAQ (reference sequence).

J is TRBJ2-7 and V is TRBV10-3, with TRBD2 as a possible D gene (7 bases). V was cut by 3 bases and J by 6 bases, with 15 bases left in between. The CDR3 spans 14 residues. Germline assignment: CDR1 ENHRY and CDR2 SYGVKD. The CDR3 loop reads CAISDNGGPPEQYF. DNA of the CDR3: TGTGCCATCAGTGATAACGGGGGGCCCCCCGAGCAGTACTTC.